This T cell receptor beta chain was sequenced in a study of blood T cell repertoires in COVID-19. Study at large: The United States, Italy and Spain supplied acute and convalescent COVID-19 samples. PBMCs, B-cell-depleted T cells, or T cells provided the cDNA or gDNA that made up the material.

This CDR3 is 15 amino acids long. J was trimmed by 0 bases and V by 6 bases; bases with no gene match: 7. The germline V gene encodes CDR1 SGHTA and CDR2 FQGNSA. Original handling: Estimation of nucleated cell counts relied on the amplification of reference gene primers. Measured with immunoSEQ multiplex PCR; TCRdb has only the in-frame clones, and not every one. V and J calls and clone size are given by that table; D and trimming were obtained from the DNA. Of nearly 200,000 clones listed, around 80% are singletons. Details on this clone: In the same sample, other DNA sequences code for this CDR3.

Sequences were obtained from peripheral blood. V usage is TRBV7-2 and J usage is TRBJ1-1; 7 bases fit TRBD1. The receptor was isolated from a human donor with acute or convalescent COVID-19. The donor label of this sample is uncertain. CDR3 bases: TGTGCCAGCAGTCAAAGACAGGGTTTGAACACTGAAGCTTTCTTT. Protein product: CASSQRQGLNTEAFF. The variable domain in full, completed from reference TRBV7-2 and TRBJ1-1, reads GAGVSQSPSNKVTEKGKDVELRCDPISGHTALYWYRQSLGQGLEFLIYFQGNSAPDKSGLPSDRFSAERTGGSVSTLTIQRTQQEDSAVYLCASSQRQGLNTEAFFGQGTRLTVV.